This TCR beta chain emerged from a study of CD8 T cells in ankylosing spondylitis. The CDR3 has 13 residues. Germline loops: CDR1 MGHRA, CDR2 YSYEKL. V dropped 0 bases and J dropped 2 bases, with 5 bases sitting between them. Comment on this clonotype: The antigen is not known.

Study findings and constraints: Earlier reports found some motif variants in synovial fluid and blood in reactive arthritis. Typical of ankylosing spondylitis blood, it appeared, was a TCR beta motif of fewer than ten highly homologous variants.

Via MiXCR, TCRdb re-called the 5' RACE reads, giving one row per CDR3 protein. This table holds 700,000 or so distinct CDR3 sequences, around 20% found once. Sequenced material: blood, either unsorted or a sorted T cell fraction (not recorded which). The V gene is TRBV4-1, the J gene TRBJ2-7; no reliable D call. This TCR came from a male donor with ankylosing spondylitis. CDR3: CASSQDQAYEQYF. In nucleotides, the CDR3 is TGCGCCAGCAGCCAAGATCAAGCCTACGAGCAGTACTTC.